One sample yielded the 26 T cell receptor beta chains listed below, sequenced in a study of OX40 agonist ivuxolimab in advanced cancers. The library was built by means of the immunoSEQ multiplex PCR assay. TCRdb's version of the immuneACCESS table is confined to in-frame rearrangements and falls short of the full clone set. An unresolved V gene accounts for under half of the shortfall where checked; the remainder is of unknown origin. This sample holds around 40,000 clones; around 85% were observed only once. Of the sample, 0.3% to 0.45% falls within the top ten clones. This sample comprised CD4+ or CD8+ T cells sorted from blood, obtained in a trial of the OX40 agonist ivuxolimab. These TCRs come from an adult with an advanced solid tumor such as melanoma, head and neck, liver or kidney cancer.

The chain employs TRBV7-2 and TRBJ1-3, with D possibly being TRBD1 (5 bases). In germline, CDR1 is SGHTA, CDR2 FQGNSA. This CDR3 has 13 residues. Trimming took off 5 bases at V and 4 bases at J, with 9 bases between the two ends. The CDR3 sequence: CASSADRGNTIYF. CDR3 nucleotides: TGTGCCAGCAGCGCTGACAGAGGAAACACCATATATTTT.

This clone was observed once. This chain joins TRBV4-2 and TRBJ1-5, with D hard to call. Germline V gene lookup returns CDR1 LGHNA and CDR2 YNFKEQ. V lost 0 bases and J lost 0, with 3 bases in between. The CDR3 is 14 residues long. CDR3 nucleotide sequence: TGTGCCAGCAGCCAAGACGCTAGCAATCAGCCCCAGCATTTT. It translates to CASSQDASNQPQHF.

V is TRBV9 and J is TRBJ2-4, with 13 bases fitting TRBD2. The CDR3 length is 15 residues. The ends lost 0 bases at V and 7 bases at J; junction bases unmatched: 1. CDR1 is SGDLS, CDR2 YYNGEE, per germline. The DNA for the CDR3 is TGTGCCAGCAGCGTAGAGGGACTAGCGGGGAACATTCAGTACTTC. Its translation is CASSVEGLAGNIQYF.

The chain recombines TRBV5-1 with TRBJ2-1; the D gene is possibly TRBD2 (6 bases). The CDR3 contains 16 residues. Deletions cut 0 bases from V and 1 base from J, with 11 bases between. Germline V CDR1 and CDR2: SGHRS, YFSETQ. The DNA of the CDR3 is TGCGCCAGCAGCTTGGGTGGGACTGATTCCTACAATGAGCAGTTCTTC. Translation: CASSLGGTDSYNEQFF.

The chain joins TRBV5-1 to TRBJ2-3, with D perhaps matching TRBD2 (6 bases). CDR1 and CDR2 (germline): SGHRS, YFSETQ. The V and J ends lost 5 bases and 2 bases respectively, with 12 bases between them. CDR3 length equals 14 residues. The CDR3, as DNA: TGCGCCAGCAGAGGAGGGACCCTCACAGATACGCAGTATTTT. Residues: CASRGGTLTDTQYF.

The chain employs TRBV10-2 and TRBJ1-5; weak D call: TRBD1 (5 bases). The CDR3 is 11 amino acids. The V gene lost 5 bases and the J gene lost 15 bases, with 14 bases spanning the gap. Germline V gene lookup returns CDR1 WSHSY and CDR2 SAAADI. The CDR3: CASSYKGIWHF. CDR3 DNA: TGCGCCAGCAGTTATAAGGGGATTTGGCATTTT.

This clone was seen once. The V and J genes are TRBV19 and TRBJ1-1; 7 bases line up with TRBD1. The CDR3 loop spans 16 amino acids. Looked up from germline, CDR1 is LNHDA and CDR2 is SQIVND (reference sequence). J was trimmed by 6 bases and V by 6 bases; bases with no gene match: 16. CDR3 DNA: TGTGCCAGTAGGATTACAGGGGAGTCCCCCACGCCTGAAGCTTTCTTT. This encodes CASRITGESPTPEAFF. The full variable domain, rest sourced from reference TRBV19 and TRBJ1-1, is DGGITQSPKYLFRKEGQNVTLSCEQNLNHDAMYWYRQDPGQGLRLIYYSQIVNDFQKGDIAEGYSVSREKKESFPLTVTSAQKNPTAFYLCASRITGESPTPEAFFGQGTRLTVV.

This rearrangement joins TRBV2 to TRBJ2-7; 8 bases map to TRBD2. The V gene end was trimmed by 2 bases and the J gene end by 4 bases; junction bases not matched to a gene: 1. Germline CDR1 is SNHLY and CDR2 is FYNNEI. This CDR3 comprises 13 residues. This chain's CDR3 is CASSEIAGYEQYF. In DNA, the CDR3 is TGTGCCAGCAGTGAAATAGCGGGATACGAGCAGTACTTC.

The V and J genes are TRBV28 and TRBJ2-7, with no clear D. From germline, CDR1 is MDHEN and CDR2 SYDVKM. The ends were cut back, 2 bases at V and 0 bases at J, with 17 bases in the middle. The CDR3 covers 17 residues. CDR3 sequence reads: CASSLLPVGRNSYEQYF. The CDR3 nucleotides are TGTGCCAGCAGTTTACTCCCAGTAGGTCGGAACTCCTACGAGCAGTACTTC.

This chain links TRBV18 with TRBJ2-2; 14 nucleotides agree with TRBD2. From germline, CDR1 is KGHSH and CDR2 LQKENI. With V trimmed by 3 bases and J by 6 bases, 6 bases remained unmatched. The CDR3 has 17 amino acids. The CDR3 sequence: CASSPGLAGGPSGELFF. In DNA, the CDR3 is TGTGCCAGCTCACCTGGACTAGCGGGAGGCCCGTCCGGGGAGCTGTTTTTT.

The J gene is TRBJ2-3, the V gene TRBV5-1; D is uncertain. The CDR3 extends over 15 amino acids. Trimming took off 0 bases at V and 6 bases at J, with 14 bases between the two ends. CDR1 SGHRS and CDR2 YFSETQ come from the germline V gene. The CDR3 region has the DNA TGCGCCAGCAGCTTGGACTTACCCTCACGGGATACGCAGTATTTT. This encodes CASSLDLPSRDTQYF.

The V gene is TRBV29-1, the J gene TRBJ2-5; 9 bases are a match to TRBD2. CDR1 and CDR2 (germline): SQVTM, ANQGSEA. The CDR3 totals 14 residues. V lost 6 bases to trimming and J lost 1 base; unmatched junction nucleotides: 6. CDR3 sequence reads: CSVTIAGVQETQYF. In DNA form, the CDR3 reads TGCAGCGTCACGATAGCGGGGGTCCAAGAGACCCAGTACTTC.

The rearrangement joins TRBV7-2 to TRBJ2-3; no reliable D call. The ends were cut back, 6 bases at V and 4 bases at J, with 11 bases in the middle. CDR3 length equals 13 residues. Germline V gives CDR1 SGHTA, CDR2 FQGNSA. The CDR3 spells CASRRSVSDTQYF. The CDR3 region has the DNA TGTGCCAGCAGAAGAAGTGTATCAGATACGCAGTATTTT.

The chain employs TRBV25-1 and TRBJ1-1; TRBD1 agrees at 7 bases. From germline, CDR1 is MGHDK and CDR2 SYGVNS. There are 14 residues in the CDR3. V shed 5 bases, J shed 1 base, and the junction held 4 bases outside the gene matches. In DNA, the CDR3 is TGTGCCAGCAGTCCGTGGACAGGGAACACTGAAGCTTTCTTT. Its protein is CASSPWTGNTEAFF.

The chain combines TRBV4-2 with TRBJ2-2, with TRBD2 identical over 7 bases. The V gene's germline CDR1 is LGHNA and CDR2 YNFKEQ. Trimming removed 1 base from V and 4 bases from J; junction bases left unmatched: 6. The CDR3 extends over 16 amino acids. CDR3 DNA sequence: TGTGCCAGCAGCCAAGTTAGGGGCGGGGGCACCGGGGAGCTGTTTTTT. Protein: CASSQVRGGGTGELFF.

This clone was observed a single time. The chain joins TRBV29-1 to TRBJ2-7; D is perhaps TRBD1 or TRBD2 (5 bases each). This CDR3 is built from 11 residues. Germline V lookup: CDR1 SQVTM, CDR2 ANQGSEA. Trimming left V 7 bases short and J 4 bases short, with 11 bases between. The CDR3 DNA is TGCAGCGCTACGGGACCATACGAGCAGTACTTC. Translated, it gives CSATGPYEQYF.

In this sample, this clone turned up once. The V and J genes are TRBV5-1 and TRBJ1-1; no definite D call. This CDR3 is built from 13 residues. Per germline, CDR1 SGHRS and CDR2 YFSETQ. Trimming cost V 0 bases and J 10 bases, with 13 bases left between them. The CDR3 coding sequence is TGCGCCAGCAGCTTGGGCAGCATAAGTCCAGCTTTCTTT. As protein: CASSLGSISPAFF. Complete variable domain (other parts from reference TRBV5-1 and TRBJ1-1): KAGVTQTPRYLIKTRGQQVTLSCSPISGHRSVSWYQQTPGQGLQFLFEYFSETQRNKGNFPGRFSGRQFSNSRSEMNVSTLELGDSALYLCASSLGSISPAFFGQGTRLTVV.

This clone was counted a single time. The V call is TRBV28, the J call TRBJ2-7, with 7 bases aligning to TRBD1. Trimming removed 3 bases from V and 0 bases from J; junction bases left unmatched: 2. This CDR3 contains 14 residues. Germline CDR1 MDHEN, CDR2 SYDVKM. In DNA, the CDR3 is TGTGCCAGCAGTTTGACAGGGAGCTCCTACGAGCAGTACTTC. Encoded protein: CASSLTGSSYEQYF.

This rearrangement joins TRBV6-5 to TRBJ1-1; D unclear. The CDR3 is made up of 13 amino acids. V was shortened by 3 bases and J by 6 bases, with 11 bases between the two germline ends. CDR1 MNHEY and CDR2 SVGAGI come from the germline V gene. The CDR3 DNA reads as TGTGCCAGCAGTTATGAGGGCATGGCTGAAGCTTTCTTT. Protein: CASSYEGMAEAFF.

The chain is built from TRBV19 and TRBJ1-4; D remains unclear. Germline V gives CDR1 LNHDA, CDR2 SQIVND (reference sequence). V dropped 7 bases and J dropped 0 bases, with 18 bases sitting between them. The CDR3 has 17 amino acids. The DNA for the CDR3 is TGTGCCAGTATAAGTGGTGTGGGGTCTACAACTAATGAAAAACTGTTTTTT. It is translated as CASISGVGSTTNEKLFF.

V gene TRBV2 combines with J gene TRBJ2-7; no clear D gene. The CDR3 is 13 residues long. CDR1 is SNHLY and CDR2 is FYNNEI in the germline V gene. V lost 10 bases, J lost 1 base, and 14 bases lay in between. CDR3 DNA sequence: TGTGCCACAAACACAGTCGGTTCCTACGAGCAGTACTTC. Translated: CATNTVGSYEQYF. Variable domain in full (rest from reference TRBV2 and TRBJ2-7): EPEVTQTPSHQVTQMGQEVILRCVPISNHLYFYWYRQILGQKVEFLVSFYNNEISEKSEIFDDQFSVERPDGSNFTLKIRSTKLEDSAMYFCATNTVGSYEQYFGPGTRLTVT.

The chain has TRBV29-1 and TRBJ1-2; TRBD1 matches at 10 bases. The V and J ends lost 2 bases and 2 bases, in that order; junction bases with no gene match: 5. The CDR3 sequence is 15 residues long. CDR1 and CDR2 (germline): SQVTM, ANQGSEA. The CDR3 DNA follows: TGCAGCGTTGAAATGTTGACAGGGGGCAACTATGGCTACACCTTC. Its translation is CSVEMLTGGNYGYTF.

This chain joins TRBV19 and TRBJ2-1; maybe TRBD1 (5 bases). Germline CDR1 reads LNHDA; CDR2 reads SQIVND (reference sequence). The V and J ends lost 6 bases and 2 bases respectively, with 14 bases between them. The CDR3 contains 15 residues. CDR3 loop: CASSRPGLPYNEQFF. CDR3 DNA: TGTGCCAGTAGCCGGCCAGGGCTACCCTACAATGAGCAGTTCTTC. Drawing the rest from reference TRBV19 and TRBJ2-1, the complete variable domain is DGGITQSPKYLFRKEGQNVTLSCEQNLNHDAMYWYRQDPGQGLRLIYYSQIVNDFQKGDIAEGYSVSREKKESFPLTVTSAQKNPTAFYLCASSRPGLPYNEQFFGPGTRLTVL.

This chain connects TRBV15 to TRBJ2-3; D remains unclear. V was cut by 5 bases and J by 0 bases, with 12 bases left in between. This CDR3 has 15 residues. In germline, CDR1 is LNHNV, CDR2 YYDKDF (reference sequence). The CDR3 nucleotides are TGTGCCACCAGCTTGACTTTGATGAGCACAGATACGCAGTATTTT. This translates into CATSLTLMSTDTQYF.

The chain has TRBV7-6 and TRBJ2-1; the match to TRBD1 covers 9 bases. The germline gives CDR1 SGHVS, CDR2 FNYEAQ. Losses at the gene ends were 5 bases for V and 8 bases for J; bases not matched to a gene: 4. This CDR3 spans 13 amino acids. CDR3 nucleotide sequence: TGTGCCAGCAGCCGGGACAGGGCTGATGAGCAGTTCTTC. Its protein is CASSRDRADEQFF.

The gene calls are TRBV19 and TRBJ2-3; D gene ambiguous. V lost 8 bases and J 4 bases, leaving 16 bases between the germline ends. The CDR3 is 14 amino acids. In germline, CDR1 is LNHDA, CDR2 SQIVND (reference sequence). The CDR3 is CASRTHLVPDTQYF. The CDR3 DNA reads TGTGCCAGTCGTACCCACCTGGTCCCAGATACGCAGTATTTT.